The 31 T cell receptor beta chains in this list originate from one sample, sequenced in a study of blood T cell repertoires in COVID-19. Data came from immunoSEQ multiplex PCR; TCRdb stores just in-frame clones and leaves some out. The sample shows roughly 150,000 clones, just over 90% of them seen only once. The sample taken for sequencing was peripheral blood. Every receptor here comes from a man younger than 35 with COVID-19, enrolled during active disease.

This clone has just one count. The chain recombines TRBV6-5 with TRBJ1-2; TRBD1 matches 8 bases. The CDR3 is made up of 14 amino acids. Germline V lookup: CDR1 MNHEY, CDR2 SVGAGI. V lost 6 bases, J lost 6 bases, and 9 bases stayed unmatched. The CDR3 is CASSLRGPKDGYTF. CDR3 DNA: TGTGCCAGCAGCCTCAGGGGGCCCAAAGATGGCTACACCTTC.

V and J are TRBV4-3 and TRBJ2-6, with 9 nucleotides matching TRBD1. Germline V gives CDR1 LGHNA, CDR2 YSLEER. There are 17 residues in the CDR3. V dropped 4 bases and J dropped 0; count of bases not matched to a gene: 4. Written as DNA, the CDR3 is TGCGCCAGCAGCCCGGGACAGGGCCACTCTGGGGCCAACGTCCTGACTTTC. It yields the protein CASSPGQGHSGANVLTF.

This rearrangement joins TRBV4-2 to TRBJ1-5; 7 bases fit TRBD1. The germline V gene encodes CDR1 LGHNA and CDR2 YNFKEQ. CDR3 length: 15 amino acids. Germline trimming cut 1 base from V and 7 bases from J; bases unmatched to any gene: 7. As DNA, the CDR3 is TGTGCCAGCAGCCAAGCCCTAGACAGGGACCAGCCCCAGCATTTT. It specifies CASSQALDRDQPQHF.

This clone came up once. The chain joins TRBV13 to TRBJ2-3, with 11 positions matching TRBD2. Germline V gene data show CDR1 as PRHDT and CDR2 as FYEKMQ (reference sequence). The CDR3 runs to 16 residues. The junction had 5 bases not matched to a gene; V was cut back by 3 bases and J by 3 bases. The CDR3 loop reads CASSFQTSGKTDTQYF. In nucleotides, the CDR3 is TGTGCCAGCAGCTTCCAGACTAGCGGGAAAACAGATACGCAGTATTTT.

V usage is TRBV4-2 and J usage is TRBJ1-4; D unclear. Germline values: CDR1 LGHNA, CDR2 YNFKEQ. The CDR3 has 16 residues. Trimming removed 4 bases from V and 7 bases from J, with 19 bases in between. The DNA for the CDR3 is TGTGCCAGCAGCCCCTCTGAGGCTTCCAAAGGTGAAAAACTGTTTTTT. It translates to CASSPSEASKGEKLFF.

The chain couples TRBV28 to TRBJ2-7; 7 bases map to TRBD1. This CDR3 is built from 14 residues. V was pared by 3 bases and J by 4 bases, with 6 bases of the junction left unmatched. Germline lookup yields CDR1 MDHEN and CDR2 SYDVKM. CDR3 sequence: CASSFRGQFYEQYF. The CDR3 coding sequence is TGTGCCAGCAGTTTTCGGGGACAGTTTTACGAGCAGTACTTC.

The V call is TRBV15, the J call TRBJ1-5; D is possibly TRBD1 (5 bases). This CDR3 region has 15 residues. Germline CDR1 is LNHNV and CDR2 is YYDKDF (reference sequence). The V end lost 0 bases, the J end lost 4 bases, and 10 bases lay between the germline ends. CDR3 sequence (DNA): TGTGCCACCAGCAGAGAGGTGACAGCTAATCAGCCCCAGCATTTT. Encoded protein: CATSREVTANQPQHF.

This CDR3 reads CAWLYTGELFF. The CDR3 DNA reads as TGTGCCTGGCTATACACCGGGGAGCTGTTTTTT. The genes are TRBV30 and TRBJ2-2; D is ambiguous. Germline CDR1 is GTSNPN and CDR2 is SVGIG (reference sequence). CDR3 size: 11 residues. Between the trimmed V and J ends, which lost 5 bases and 3 bases, there was a span of 4 bases.

The rearrangement joins TRBV7-9 to TRBJ1-3, with no clear D. Trimming left V 1 base short and J 0 bases short, with 10 bases between. This CDR3 region has 16 residues. Germline V gene sequence: CDR1 SEHNR, CDR2 FQNEAQ (reference sequence). In DNA form, the CDR3 reads TGTGCCAGCAGCTTAGTCACGGGATCCTCTGGAAACACCATATATTTT. This codes for CASSLVTGSSGNTIYF. Full variable domain (remainder filled in from reference TRBV7-9 and TRBJ1-3): DTGVSQNPRHKITKRGQNVTFRCDPISEHNRLYWYRQTLGQGPEFLTYFQNEAQLEKSRLLSDRFSAERPKGSFSTLEIQRTEQGDSAMYLCASSLVTGSSGNTIYFGEGSWLTVV.

This chain uses TRBV9 with TRBJ2-1, with a weak D call TRBD1 (5 bases). Germline CDR1 is SGDLS and CDR2 is YYNGEE. CDR3 length: 13 residues. V lost 4 bases, J lost 4 bases, and 9 bases lay in between. The CDR3 spells CASSTQGYNEQFF. The CDR3 coding sequence is TGTGCCAGCAGCACTCAGGGTTACAATGAGCAGTTCTTC.

The J gene is TRBJ2-2, the V gene TRBV11-2; TRBD2 matches 10 bases. The CDR3 totals 15 residues. CDR1 is SGHAT, CDR2 FQNNGV, per germline. Trimming at V came to 6 bases and at J to 5 bases, leaving 6 bases not matched to a gene. The CDR3 here is CASRARTSGTGELFF. The CDR3, as DNA: TGTGCCAGCAGGGCCCGGACTAGCGGTACCGGGGAGCTGTTTTTT.

Note on this clone: The junction and the germline gene differ at one end; a read error may be behind it. This sequence joins TRBV5-6 and TRBJ1-4; D ambiguous. The CDR3 runs 14 residues. Germline assignment: CDR1 SGHDT and CDR2 YYEEEE. CDR3 loop: CASSPFDREAKLLF. DNA of the CDR3: TGTGCCAGCAGCCCATTCGACCGGGAAGCAAAACTGCTTTTT.

V and J are TRBV13 and TRBJ2-1; TRBD2 is a possible D gene (5 bases). The CDR3 has 16 amino acids. Looked up from germline, CDR1 is PRHDT and CDR2 is FYEKMQ (reference sequence). Trimming took off 3 bases at V and 7 bases at J, with 19 bases between the two ends. The CDR3 DNA is TGTGCCAGCAGCTTCCCTAGCTCCTTAGGACCGAATGAGCAGTTCTTC. This sequence encodes CASSFPSSLGPNEQFF.

The chain links TRBV5-4 to TRBJ1-2, with 8 bases lining up with TRBD1. Germline V gene data show CDR1 as SGHNT and CDR2 as YYREEE (reference sequence). V lost 0 bases to trimming and J lost 4 bases; unmatched junction nucleotides: 8. The CDR3 is 16 residues long. The CDR3 DNA follows: TGTGCCAGCAGCTTGGGCCCGACAGGGGCCGCCTATGGCTACACCTTC. Protein: CASSLGPTGAAYGYTF.

The sample holds one count of this clone. The chain employs TRBV7-9 and TRBJ2-1; 12 nucleotides agree with TRBD2. Germline V CDR1 and CDR2: SEHNR, FQNEAQ (reference sequence). CDR3 length: 17 residues. J gave up 4 bases and V 5 bases, and 9 bases lay outside the gene matches. This CDR3 reads CASSPSRLAGVYNEQFF. For the CDR3, the DNA is TGTGCCAGCAGCCCGTCCCGACTAGCGGGAGTATACAATGAGCAGTTCTTC.

The rearrangement uses TRBV2 and TRBJ2-1, with TRBD2 identical over 8 bases. The CDR3 has 15 residues. The J segment lost 9 bases and the V segment lost 2 bases, leaving 9 bases of the junction unmatched. Germline V lookup: CDR1 SNHLY, CDR2 FYNNEI. CDR3 sequence: CASSEKSGRGGEQFF. The CDR3 nucleotides are TGTGCCAGCAGTGAAAAGAGCGGGAGAGGCGGTGAGCAGTTCTTC.

The rearrangement joins TRBV6-6 to TRBJ1-2; D possibly corresponds to TRBD1 (6 bases). Germline loops: CDR1 MNHNY, CDR2 SVGAGI (reference sequence). This CDR3 is 15 amino acids long. V lost 6 bases to trimming and J lost 8 bases, with 22 bases between them. The chain's CDR3 is CASRRRDTGGGGYTF. In DNA, the CDR3 is TGTGCCAGCAGACGACGGGACACCGGCGGGGGGGGCTACACCTTC.

The chain couples TRBV6-5 to TRBJ1-3, with no clear D. V was cut by 2 bases and J by 0 bases, with 8 bases left in between. This CDR3 contains 15 residues. Germline lookup yields CDR1 MNHEY and CDR2 SVGAGI. The CDR3 loop is CASSYTGSSGNTIYF. Written as DNA, the CDR3 is TGTGCCAGCAGTTACACGGGGAGCTCTGGAAACACCATATATTTT.

The chain couples TRBV10-3 to TRBJ2-1, with 14 bases fitting TRBD2. Per germline, CDR1 ENHRY and CDR2 SYGVKD. Trimming cost V 6 bases and J 7 bases; bases outside gene matches: 5. The CDR3 is made up of 15 amino acids. CDR3 DNA: TGTGCCATCAGCCGACTAGCGGGAGGGAGGAATGAGCAGTTCTTC. Protein product: CAISRLAGGRNEQFF.

The J gene is TRBJ2-7, the V gene TRBV30, with a weak D call TRBD1 (5 bases). Trimming stripped 4 bases from V and 0 bases from J, with 10 bases between. CDR3 length: 13 residues. CDR1 is GTSNPN, CDR2 SVGIG, per germline (reference sequence). CDR3 coding DNA: TGTGCCTGGAATACAGGTTCCTCCTACGAGCAGTACTTC. Translated, it gives CAWNTGSSYEQYF. The whole variable domain, filled in from reference TRBV30 and TRBJ2-7, reads SQTIHQWPATLVQPVGSPLSLECTVEGTSNPNLYWYRQAAGRGLQLLFYSVGIGQISSEVPQNLSASRPQDRQFILSSKKLLLSDSGFYLCAWNTGSSYEQYFGPGTRLTVT.

Concerning this clone: Other DNA sequences from this sample encode an identical CDR3 as well. J is TRBJ2-7 and V is TRBV7-9; D is perhaps TRBD2 (6 bases). The V gene's germline CDR1 is SEHNR and CDR2 FQNEAQ (reference sequence). With 0 bases removed from V and 2 bases from J, the gap between germline ends came to 8 bases. The CDR3 runs to 14 residues. The CDR3 here is CASSLAGGPYEQYF. The CDR3 region has the DNA TGTGCCAGCAGCTTAGCGGGAGGCCCCTACGAGCAGTACTTC.

This chain connects TRBV15 to TRBJ2-7; a weak D match, TRBD1 (6 bases). The CDR3 covers 17 residues. CDR1 is LNHNV, CDR2 YYDKDF, per germline (reference sequence). Trimming removed 2 bases at V and 0 bases at J, with 17 bases between. In nucleotides, the CDR3 is TGTGCCACCAGCAGAACAGGGCAGGAGGTAAACTCCTACGAGCAGTACTTC. Protein sequence: CATSRTGQEVNSYEQYF.

The J gene is TRBJ2-1, the V gene TRBV27; 9 nucleotides agree with TRBD1. The germline gives CDR1 MNHEY, CDR2 SMNVEV (reference sequence). V was pared by 5 bases and J by 8 bases, with 4 bases of the junction left unmatched. The CDR3 spans 13 residues. CDR3 in amino acids: CASSRDRVDEQFF. The CDR3 region has the DNA TGTGCCAGCAGTCGGGACAGGGTCGATGAGCAGTTCTTC.

In its sample, this clone was seen once. The chain has TRBV9 and TRBJ1-1, with TRBD1 matching 8 bases. The CDR3 is made up of 15 amino acids. Germline V gene lookup returns CDR1 SGDLS and CDR2 YYNGEE. V was clipped by 0 bases and J by 1 base; unmatched bases: 2. CDR3 sequence reads: CASSVAGQENTEAFF. CDR3 bases: TGTGCCAGCAGCGTAGCGGGACAGGAGAACACTGAAGCTTTCTTT.

This chain connects TRBV3-1 (or the pseudogene TRBV3-2) to TRBJ1-1, with 7 bases matching TRBD1. Trimming at V came to 0 bases and at J to 10 bases, leaving 5 bases not matched to a gene. The CDR3 is 13 residues long. The germline gives CDR1 LGHDT, CDR2 YNNKEL (reference sequence). CDR3 protein: CASSQDRGQGAFF. In DNA, the CDR3 is TGTGCCAGCAGCCAAGATAGGGGGCAGGGAGCTTTCTTT.

This clone was recorded a few times. This chain links TRBV11-2 with TRBJ1-2; 9 nucleotides line up with TRBD1. There are 16 residues in the CDR3. Trimming removed 6 bases from V and 7 bases from J; junction bases left unmatched: 15. Looked up from germline, CDR1 is SGHAT and CDR2 is FQNNGV. CDR3 nucleotides: TGTGCCAGCAGTTCGAATAACAGGGGGCACGTAGGTGGCTACACCTTC. It encodes CASSSNNRGHVGGYTF.

V usage is TRBV28 and J usage is TRBJ1-6; D is uncertain. CDR1 is MDHEN, CDR2 SYDVKM, per germline. The CDR3 is 14 residues long. V was trimmed by 5 bases and J by 3 bases, leaving 8 bases between them. The CDR3, as DNA: TGTGCCAGCAGTCCCCCCCACTATAATTCACCCCTCCACTTT. It codes for CASSPPHYNSPLHF.

The J gene is TRBJ2-3, the V gene TRBV4-1; 9 bases agree with TRBD2. Germline CDR1 reads MGHRA; CDR2 reads YSYEKL. The CDR3 extends over 14 amino acids. J lost 1 base, V lost 5 bases, and 1 base had no gene match. The CDR3 nucleotides read TGCGCCAGCAGCTTAGCGGGGGGCACAGATACGCAGTATTTT. This gives the protein CASSLAGGTDTQYF.

This chain joins TRBV28 and TRBJ2-1; D might be TRBD1 (6 bases). Germline CDR1 reads MDHEN; CDR2 reads SYDVKM. Deletions cut 10 bases from V and 4 bases from J, with 17 bases between. The length of the CDR3 is 14 residues. The chain's CDR3 is CATEGDIHYNEQFF. The CDR3 DNA is TGTGCCACAGAGGGGGACATTCATTACAATGAGCAGTTCTTC.

The V and J genes are TRBV19 and TRBJ1-2, with D possibly being TRBD1 (5 bases). CDR3 length equals 11 residues. Per germline, CDR1 LNHDA and CDR2 SQIVND (reference sequence). Trimming left V 9 bases short and J 4 bases short, with 9 bases between. The CDR3 sequence: CASLGAYGYTF. DNA of the CDR3: TGTGCCAGCCTAGGGGCCTATGGCTACACCTTC.

There are a few counts of this clone. The chain is built from TRBV10-3 and TRBJ1-2; TRBD1 is a possible D gene (5 bases). Germline values: CDR1 ENHRY, CDR2 SYGVKD. The CDR3 sequence is 13 residues long. With 7 bases removed from V and 6 bases from J, the gap between germline ends came to 15 bases. This CDR3 reads CAIKSGEAHGYTF. Here the CDR3 DNA reads TGTGCCATCAAATCGGGGGAGGCCCATGGCTACACCTTC.